This note documents a single T cell receptor beta chain sequence. The antigen is not known. This specimen comes from a study of T cells after yellow fever vaccination. Study context: In the case of low-cell-number fractions, SMART-Seq v4 Ultra Low Input was used for preparation. Study results and caveats: Re-detected after boosting: most primary clones, almost 98% of CD4 and under 90% of CD8. A small share of clonotypes appeared in both CD4 and CD8 compartments.

5'RACE template switching produced TCR cDNA carrying a universal primer site and UMIs. TCRdb processed the 5' RACE reads anew with MiXCR; each CDR3 protein has one entry. Here the sample spans hundreds of thousands of distinct CDR3 sequences, roughly 4.3% being singletons. The CDR3 sequence is 13 residues long. The germline CDR1 and CDR2 sequences are SGHTA and FQGNSA. V dropped 4 bases and J dropped 6; count of bases not matched to a gene: 5. This sequence was found in a man between 18 and 35 years old who received the YFV17D yellow fever vaccine. The sequencing here drew on PBMCs, taken 5 days after the yellow fever booster vaccination. This chain connects TRBV7-2 to TRBJ1-2, with 7 nucleotides matching TRBD1. CDR3 nucleotide sequence: TGTGCCAGCAGCTACAGGGGAGGGGATGGCTACACCTTC. This encodes CASSYRGGDGYTF. The variable domain in full, with the rest retrieved from reference TRBV7-2 and TRBJ1-2, is GAGVSQSPSNKVTEKGKDVELRCDPISGHTALYWYRQSLGQGLEFLIYFQGNSAPDKSGLPSDRFSAERTGGSVSTLTIQRTQQEDSAVYLCASSYRGGDGYTFGSGTRLTVV.